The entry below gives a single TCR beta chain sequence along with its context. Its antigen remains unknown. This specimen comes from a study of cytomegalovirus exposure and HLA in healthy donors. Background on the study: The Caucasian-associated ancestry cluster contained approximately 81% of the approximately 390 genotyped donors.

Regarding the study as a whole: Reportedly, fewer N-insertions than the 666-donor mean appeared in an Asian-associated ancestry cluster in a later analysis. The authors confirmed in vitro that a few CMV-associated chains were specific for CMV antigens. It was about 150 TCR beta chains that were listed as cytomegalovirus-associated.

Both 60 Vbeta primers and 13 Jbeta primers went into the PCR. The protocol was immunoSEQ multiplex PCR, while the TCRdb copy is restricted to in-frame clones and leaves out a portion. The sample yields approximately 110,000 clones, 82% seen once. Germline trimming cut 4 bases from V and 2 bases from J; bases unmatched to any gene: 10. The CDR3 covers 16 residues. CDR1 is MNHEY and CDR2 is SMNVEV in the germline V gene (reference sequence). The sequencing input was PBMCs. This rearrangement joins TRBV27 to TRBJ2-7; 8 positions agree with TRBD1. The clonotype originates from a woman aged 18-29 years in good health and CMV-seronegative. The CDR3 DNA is TGTGCCAGCAGTTCCTACCTCCGGGACAGGCCCTACGAGCAGTACTTC. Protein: CASSSYLRDRPYEQYF.